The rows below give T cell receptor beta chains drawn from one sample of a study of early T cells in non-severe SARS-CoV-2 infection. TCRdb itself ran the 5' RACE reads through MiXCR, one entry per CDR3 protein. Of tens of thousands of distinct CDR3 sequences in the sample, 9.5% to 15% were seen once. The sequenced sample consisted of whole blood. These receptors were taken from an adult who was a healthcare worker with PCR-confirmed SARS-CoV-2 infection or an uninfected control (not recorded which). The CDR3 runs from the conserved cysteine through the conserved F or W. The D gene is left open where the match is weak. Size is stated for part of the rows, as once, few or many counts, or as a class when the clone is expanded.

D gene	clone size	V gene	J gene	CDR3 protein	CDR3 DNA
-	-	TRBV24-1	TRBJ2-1	CATSGPKGSYNEQFF	TGTGCCACCAGTGGCCCGAAGGGCTCCTACAATGAGCAGTTCTTC
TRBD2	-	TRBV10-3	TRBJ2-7	CAISGTSADEQYF	TGTGCCATCAGTGGGACTAGCGCCGACGAGCAGTACTTC
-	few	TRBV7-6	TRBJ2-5	CASSSGQKQETQYF	TGTGCCAGCAGCTCCGGACAGAAACAAGAGACCCAGTACTTC
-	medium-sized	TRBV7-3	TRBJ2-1	CASSLGLAGSYNEQFF	TGTGCCAGCAGCTTAGGGCTAGCAGGCTCCTACAATGAGCAGTTCTTC
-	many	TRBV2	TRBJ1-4	CASSGGISEKLFF	TGTGCCAGCAGTGGAGGGATTTCAGAAAAACTGTTTTTT
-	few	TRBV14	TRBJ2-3	CASGGHDF	TGTGCCAGCGGGGGTCATGATTTT
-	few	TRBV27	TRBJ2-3	CASWASLQTDTQYF	TGTGCCAGCTGGGCTAGCCTCCAAACAGATACGCAGTATTTT
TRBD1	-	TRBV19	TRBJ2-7	CASSGPGQFLSYEQYF	TGTGCCAGTAGTGGCCCGGGACAGTTCCTCTCCTACGAGCAGTACTTC
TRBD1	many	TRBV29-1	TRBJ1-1	CSVHTGGNTEAFF	TGCAGCGTGCATACAGGGGGGAACACTGAAGCTTTCTTT
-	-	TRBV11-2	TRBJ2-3	CASSLVSSPWEDTQYF	TGTGCCAGCAGCTTAGTGAGCAGCCCCTGGGAGGATACGCAGTATTTT
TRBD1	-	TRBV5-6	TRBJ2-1	CASSLYRGYNEQFF	TGTGCCAGCAGCTTGTACAGGGGTTACAATGAGCAGTTCTTC
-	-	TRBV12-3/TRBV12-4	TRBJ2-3	CASSLRVSSTDTQYF	TGTGCCAGCAGTTTAAGGGTTAGTAGCACAGATACGCAGTATTTT